This TCR beta chain came from a study of CD8+ T cells in alopecia areata. The study's findings and limits: Researchers report lesional scalp, most notably alopecia totalis/universalis, outstripped normal scalp in clonality. Among the cells sequenced in scalp samples are also the resident alphabeta T cells of normal skin. Mice gave a clearer picture of TCR sharing than patients did, possibly for HLA-related reasons.

Sequencing used cDNA as its template, made by extracting RNA and reverse transcribing it. Assay: immunoSEQ multiplex PCR; the TCRdb copy retains only in-frame clones and omits some. This repertoire shows roughly 3,600 clones, approximately 74% found once; its top ten account for under 8%. As regards this clone: Its antigen remains unidentified.

This CDR3 comprises 19 residues. The ends lost 2 bases at V and 8 bases at J; junction bases unmatched: 14. From germline, CDR1 is MGHRA and CDR2 YSYEKL. Sequenced input: skin. This sequence originates from a human donor in good health. The chain joins TRBV4-1 to TRBJ2-1; 14 bases fit TRBD2. The CDR3 coding sequence is TGCGCCAGCAGCCAAACCGTAGGACTAGCGGGGGGCAACACGCATGAGCAGTTCTTC. Translating gives CASSQTVGLAGGNTHEQFF.